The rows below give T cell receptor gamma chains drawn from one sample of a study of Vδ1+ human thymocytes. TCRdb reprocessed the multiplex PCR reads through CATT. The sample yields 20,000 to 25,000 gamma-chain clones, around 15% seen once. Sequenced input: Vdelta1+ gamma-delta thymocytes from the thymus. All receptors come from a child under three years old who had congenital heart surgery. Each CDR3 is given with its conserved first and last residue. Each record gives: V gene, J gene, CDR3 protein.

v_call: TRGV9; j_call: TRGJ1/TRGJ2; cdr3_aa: CALWEVRGRYYKKLF
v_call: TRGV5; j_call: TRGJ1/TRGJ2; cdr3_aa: CATWDRTPYYKKLF
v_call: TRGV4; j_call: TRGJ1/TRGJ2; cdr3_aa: CATWNGHYYKKLF
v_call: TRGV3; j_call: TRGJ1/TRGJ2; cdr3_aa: CATWGNYYKKLF
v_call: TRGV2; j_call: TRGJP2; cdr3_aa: CATWDGQGGDWIKTF
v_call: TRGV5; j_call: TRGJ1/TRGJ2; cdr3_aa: CATWLDKKLF
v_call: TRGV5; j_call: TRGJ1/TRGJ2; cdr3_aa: CATWDRPGRYYKKLF
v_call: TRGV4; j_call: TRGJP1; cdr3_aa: CATWDGGLTGWFKIF
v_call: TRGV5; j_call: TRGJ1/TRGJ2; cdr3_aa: CATWDRRYYKKLF
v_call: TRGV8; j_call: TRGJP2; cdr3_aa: CATWDRLHRISSDWIKTF
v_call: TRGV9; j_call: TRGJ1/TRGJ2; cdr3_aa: CALWEARGNYKKLF
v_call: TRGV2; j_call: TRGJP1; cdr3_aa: CATWDLMVTTGWFKIF
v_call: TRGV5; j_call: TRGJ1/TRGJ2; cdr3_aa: CATWDSSNYYKKLF
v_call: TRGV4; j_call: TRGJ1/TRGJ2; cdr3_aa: CATWSDGVGKKLF
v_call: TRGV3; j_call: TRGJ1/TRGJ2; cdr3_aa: CATWDRPRGKLF
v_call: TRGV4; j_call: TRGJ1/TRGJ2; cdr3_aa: CATWNGSYKKLF
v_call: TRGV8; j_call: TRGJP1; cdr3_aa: CATWDIPSGGWFKIF
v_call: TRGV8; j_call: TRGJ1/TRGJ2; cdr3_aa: CATWWVIIFKKLF
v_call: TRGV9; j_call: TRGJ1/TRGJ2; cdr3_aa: CALWELYKKLF
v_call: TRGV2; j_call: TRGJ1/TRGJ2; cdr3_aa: CATWPRNYKKLF
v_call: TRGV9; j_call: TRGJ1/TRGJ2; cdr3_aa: CALWGGPPFYYKKLF
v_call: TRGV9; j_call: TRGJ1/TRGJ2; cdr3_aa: CALWEVKDYKKLF
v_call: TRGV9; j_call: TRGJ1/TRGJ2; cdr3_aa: CALWMLENYYKKLF
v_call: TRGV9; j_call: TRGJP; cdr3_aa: CALWEVRGGELGKKIKVF
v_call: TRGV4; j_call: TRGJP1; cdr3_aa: CATWDGPGWFKIF
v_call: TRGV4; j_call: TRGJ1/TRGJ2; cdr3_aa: CATWDIPKKLF
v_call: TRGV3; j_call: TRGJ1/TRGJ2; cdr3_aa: CATWDSYLNYYKKLF
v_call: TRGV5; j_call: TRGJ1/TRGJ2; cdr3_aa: CATWDRPAVGYKKLF
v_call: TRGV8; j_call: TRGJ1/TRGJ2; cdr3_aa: CATWDSGYKKLF
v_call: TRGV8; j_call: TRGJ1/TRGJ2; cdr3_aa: CATWDKIGYYKKLF
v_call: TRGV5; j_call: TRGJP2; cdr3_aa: CATWDRHDHSSDWIKTF
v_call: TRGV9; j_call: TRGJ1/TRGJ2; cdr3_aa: CALWDFGGKTNLLYYYKKLF
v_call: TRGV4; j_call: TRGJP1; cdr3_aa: CATYTTGWFKIF
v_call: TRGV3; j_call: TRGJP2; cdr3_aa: CATWDRLRSDWIKTF